This T cell receptor (beta chain) was observed in a study of T cells in localized non-small cell lung cancer. Method: immunoSEQ multiplex PCR; TCRdb's copy keeps in-frame clones and lacks some. The repertoire consists of over 50,000 clones, with 65% to 85% occurring once and the leading ten covering approximately 17%. Germline values: CDR1 SGDLS, CDR2 YYNGEE. V dropped 4 bases and J dropped 0; count of bases not matched to a gene: 3. CDR3 length equals 16 residues. This clone occurred a few times. The antigen is unknown. Notes on the study in general: Density of T cells in blood, when higher, went with longer overall survival. Tumor trailed uninvolved adjacent lung in T cell clonality, which peaked there.

Here the sequenced sample was peripheral blood mononuclear cells, taken before any cancer treatment. V usage is TRBV9 and J usage is TRBJ1-5; 11 positions agree with TRBD1. This TCR was recovered from a man between 40 and 75 years old with stage III lung adenocarcinoma. The CDR3 DNA is TGTGCCAGCAGCTTGGGACAGGGGGATAGCAATCAGCCCCAGCATTTT. Translated: CASSLGQGDSNQPQHF.